This TCR beta chain was captured by sequencing in a study of blood T cell repertoires in COVID-19. The wider study: Samples taken during acute and convalescent COVID-19 were collected in the United States, Italy and Spain. PBMCs, B-cell-depleted T cells, or T cells provided the cDNA or gDNA that made up the material.

Germline-derived CDR1 and CDR2 are MRHNA and SNTAGT. This CDR3 comprises 13 residues. The V end lost 5 bases, the J end lost 6 bases, and 11 bases lay between the germline ends. As processed by the authors: Reference gene primer amplification in the assay estimated nucleated cell counts. Profiling relied on immunoSEQ multiplex PCR, and the TCRdb table lists in-frame clones only, not all of them. D and trimming were read from the DNA, whereas the V and J calls and clone size are those reported in that table. The sample has more than 50,000 clones, 90% seen once. The sequencing sample was made of peripheral blood. The rearrangement links TRBV6-4 to TRBJ2-1; D ambiguous. The sequence was collected from a woman aged 35 to 49 with active COVID-19. CDR3: CASSSGRSNEQFF. The CDR3 DNA reads TGTGCCAGCAGTTCGGGTCGTTCCAATGAGCAGTTCTTC.